This T cell receptor beta chain was retrieved from a study of human T cells and chemical hapten exposure. On the study more broadly: Each patch test put 0.01% DPC on the upper back, and results were read at 6 days.

This CDR3 has 13 amino acids. Trimming removed 4 bases from V and 6 bases from J, with 14 bases in between. Germline V gene lookup returns CDR1 SGDLS and CDR2 YYNGEE. Documented time point: patch test 2, 6 weeks after DPC sensitization. The treatment denotes: therapeutic diphenylcyclopropenone sensitization with weekly scalp DPC. Via MiXCR, TCRdb re-called the RACE reads, giving one row per CDR3 protein. The sample holds fewer than 80,000 distinct CDR3 sequences, about 9.4% seen once. This clonotype was seen only a few times. Its antigen is not known. Regarding the study as a whole: In comparison with controls, expanded TCRs gave rise to a significantly larger number of large CDR3 similarity clusters.

This TCR was sampled from a woman in her forties or fifties with alopecia areata. Some clones in this sample may be carry-over from other donors' samples. The chain combines TRBV9 with TRBJ2-7; no definite D call. Sequenced here: whole blood, sampled in connection with sensitization to the hapten diphenylcyclopropenone (DPC). The CDR3 DNA sequence: TGTGCCAGCAGCCCCTCCGGGCAATTCGAGCAGTACTTC. It translates to CASSPSGQFEQYF.